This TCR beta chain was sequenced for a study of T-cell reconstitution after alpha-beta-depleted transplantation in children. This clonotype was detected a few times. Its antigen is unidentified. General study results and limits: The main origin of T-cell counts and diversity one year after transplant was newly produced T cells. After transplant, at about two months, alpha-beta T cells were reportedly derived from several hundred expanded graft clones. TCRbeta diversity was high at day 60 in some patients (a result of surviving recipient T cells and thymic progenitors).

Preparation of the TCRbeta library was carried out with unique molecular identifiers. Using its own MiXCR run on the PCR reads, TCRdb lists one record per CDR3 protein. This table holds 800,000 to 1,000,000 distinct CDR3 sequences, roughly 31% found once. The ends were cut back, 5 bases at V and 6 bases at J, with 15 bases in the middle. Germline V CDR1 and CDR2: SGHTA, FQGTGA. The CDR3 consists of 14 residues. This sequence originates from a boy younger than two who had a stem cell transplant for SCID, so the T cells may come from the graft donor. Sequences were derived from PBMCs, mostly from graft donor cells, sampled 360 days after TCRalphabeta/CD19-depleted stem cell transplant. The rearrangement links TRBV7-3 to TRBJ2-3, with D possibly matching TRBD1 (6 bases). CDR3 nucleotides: TGTGCCAGCAGCCCGACGGGACAATTTGATACGCAGTATTTT. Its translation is CASSPTGQFDTQYF.